This entry concerns a single T cell receptor beta chain. The sample originates from a study of blood T cell repertoires in COVID-19. As for the study in general: The origin of the acute and convalescent COVID-19 samples was the United States, Italy and Spain.

This CDR3 has 14 residues. Germline-derived CDR1 and CDR2 are KGHSH and LQKENI. J gave up 1 base and V 4 bases, and 3 bases lay outside the gene matches. Original processing notes: Amplifying reference gene primers gave estimates of nucleated cell counts. The assay was immunoSEQ multiplex PCR, and TCRdb's table has in-frame clones only and misses some. That table furnishes V, J and clone size, whereas the DNA furnished D and trimming. The sample lists tens of thousands of clones, about nine tenths occurring once. Sequences were obtained from peripheral blood. V and J are TRBV18 and TRBJ2-5; 7 bases match TRBD2. The clonotype was recovered from a woman between 45 and 65 years old in a cohort sampled during active COVID-19. DNA of the CDR3: TGTGCCAGCTCACGTAGCGGGTCCCAAGAGACCCAGTACTTC. Amino acids: CASSRSGSQETQYF.